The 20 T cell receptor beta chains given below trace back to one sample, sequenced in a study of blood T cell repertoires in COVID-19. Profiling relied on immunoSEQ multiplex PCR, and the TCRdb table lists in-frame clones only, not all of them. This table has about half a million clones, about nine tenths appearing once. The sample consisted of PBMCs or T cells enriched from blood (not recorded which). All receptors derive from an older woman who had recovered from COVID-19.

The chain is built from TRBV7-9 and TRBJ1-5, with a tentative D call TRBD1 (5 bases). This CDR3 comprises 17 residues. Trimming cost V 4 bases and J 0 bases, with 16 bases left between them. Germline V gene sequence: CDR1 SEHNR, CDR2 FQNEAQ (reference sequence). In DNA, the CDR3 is TGTGCCAGCAGCTACGCAAGGGGTGGATATAGCAATCAGCCCCAGCATTTT. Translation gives CASSYARGGYSNQPQHF.

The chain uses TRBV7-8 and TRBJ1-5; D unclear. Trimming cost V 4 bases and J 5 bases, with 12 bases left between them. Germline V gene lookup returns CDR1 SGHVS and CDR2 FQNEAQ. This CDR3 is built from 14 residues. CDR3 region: CASSSYLVDQPQHF. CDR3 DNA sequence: TGTGCCAGCAGCTCATACTTGGTGGATCAGCCCCAGCATTTT.

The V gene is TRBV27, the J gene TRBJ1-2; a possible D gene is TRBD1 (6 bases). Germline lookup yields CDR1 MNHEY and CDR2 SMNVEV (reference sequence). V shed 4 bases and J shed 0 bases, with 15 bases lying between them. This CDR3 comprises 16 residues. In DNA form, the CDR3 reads TGTGCCAGCAGTTCCCGTGGACAGATATCTAACTATGGCTACACCTTC. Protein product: CASSSRGQISNYGYTF.

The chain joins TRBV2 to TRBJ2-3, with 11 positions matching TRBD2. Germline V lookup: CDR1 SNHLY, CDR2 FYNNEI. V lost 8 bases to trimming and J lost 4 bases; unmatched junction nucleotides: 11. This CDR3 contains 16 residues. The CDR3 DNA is TGTGCCAGCCTCCGTTGGGATAGCGGGGGGGCAGATACGCAGTATTTT. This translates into CASLRWDSGGADTQYF.

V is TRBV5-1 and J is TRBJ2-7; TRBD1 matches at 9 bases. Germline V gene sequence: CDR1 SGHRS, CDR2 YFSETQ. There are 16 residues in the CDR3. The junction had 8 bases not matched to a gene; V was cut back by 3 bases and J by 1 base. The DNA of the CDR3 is TGCGCCAGCAGCTCCCCGGGACAGGGAGGATCCTACGAGCAGTACTTC. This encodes CASSSPGQGGSYEQYF.

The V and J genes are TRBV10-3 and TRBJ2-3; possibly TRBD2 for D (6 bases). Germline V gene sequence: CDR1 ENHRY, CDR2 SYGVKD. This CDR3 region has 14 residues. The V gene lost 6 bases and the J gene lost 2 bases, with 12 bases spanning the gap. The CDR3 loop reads CAIRSEGNTDTQYF. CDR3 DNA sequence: TGTGCCATCAGGTCGGAGGGGAACACAGATACGCAGTATTTT.

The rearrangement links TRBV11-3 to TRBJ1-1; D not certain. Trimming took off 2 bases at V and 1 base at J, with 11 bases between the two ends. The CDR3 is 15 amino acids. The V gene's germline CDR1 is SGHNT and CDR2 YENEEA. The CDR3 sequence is CASSLIGSSNTEAFF. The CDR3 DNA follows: TGTGCCAGCAGCTTAATCGGGAGTTCGAACACTGAAGCTTTCTTT.

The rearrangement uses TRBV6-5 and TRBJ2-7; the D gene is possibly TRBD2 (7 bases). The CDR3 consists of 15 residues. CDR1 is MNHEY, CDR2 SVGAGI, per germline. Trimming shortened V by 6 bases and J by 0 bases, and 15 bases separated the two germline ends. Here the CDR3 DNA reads TGTGCCAGCAGCCTGGGGGGGGGCGGCTCCTACGAGCAGTACGTC. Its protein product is CASSLGGGGSYEQYV.

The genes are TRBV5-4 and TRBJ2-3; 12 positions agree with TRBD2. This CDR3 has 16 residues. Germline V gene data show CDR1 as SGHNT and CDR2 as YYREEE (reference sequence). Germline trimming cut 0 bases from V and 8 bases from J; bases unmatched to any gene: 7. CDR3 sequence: CASSLAGGLAGGTQYF. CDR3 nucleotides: TGTGCCAGCAGCTTGGCCGGGGGACTAGCGGGCGGTACGCAGTATTTT.

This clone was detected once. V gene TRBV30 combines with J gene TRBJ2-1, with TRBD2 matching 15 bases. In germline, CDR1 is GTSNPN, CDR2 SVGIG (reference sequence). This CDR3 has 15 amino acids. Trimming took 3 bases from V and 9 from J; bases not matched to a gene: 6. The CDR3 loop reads CAWRPGLAGGLEQFF. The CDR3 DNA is TGTGCCTGGAGGCCCGGACTAGCGGGGGGGCTTGAGCAGTTCTTC.

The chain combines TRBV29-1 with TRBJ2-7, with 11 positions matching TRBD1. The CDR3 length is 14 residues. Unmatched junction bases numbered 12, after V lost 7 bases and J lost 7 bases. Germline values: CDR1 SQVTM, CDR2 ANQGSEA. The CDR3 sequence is CSGLSGTGGGEQYF. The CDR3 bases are TGCAGCGGCCTCTCCGGGACAGGGGGTGGGGAGCAGTACTTC.

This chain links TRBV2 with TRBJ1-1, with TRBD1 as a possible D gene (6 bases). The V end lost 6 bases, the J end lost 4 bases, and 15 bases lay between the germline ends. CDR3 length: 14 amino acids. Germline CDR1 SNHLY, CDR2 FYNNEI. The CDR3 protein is CASRGQYSTTEAFF. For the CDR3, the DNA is TGTGCCAGCAGAGGACAGTATTCAACCACTGAAGCTTTCTTT. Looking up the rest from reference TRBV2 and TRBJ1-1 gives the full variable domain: EPEVTQTPSHQVTQMGQEVILRCVPISNHLYFYWYRQILGQKVEFLVSFYNNEISEKSEIFDDQFSVERPDGSNFTLKIRSTKLEDSAMYFCASRGQYSTTEAFFGQGTRLTVV.

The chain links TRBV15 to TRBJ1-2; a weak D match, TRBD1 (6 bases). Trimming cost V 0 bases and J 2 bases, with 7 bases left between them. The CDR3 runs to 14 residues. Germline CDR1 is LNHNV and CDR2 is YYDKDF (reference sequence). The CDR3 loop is CATSRDTGNYGYTF. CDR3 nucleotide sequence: TGTGCCACCAGCAGAGATACAGGGAACTATGGCTACACCTTC.

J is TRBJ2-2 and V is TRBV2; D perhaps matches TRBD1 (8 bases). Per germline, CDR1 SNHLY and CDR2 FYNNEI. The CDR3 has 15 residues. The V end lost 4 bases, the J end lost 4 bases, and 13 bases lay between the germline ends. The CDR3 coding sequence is TGTGCCAGCAGTGTGGACAGGGAGGGCACCGGGGAGCTGTTTTTT. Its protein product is CASSVDREGTGELFF.

CDR3 nucleotide sequence: TGTGCTAGTGGTCCTGGACAGGGTAACAATCAGCCCCAGCATTTT. It is translated as CASGPGQGNNQPQHF. V gene TRBV12-5 combines with J gene TRBJ1-5; TRBD1 matches at 8 bases. V shed 5 bases and J 3 bases; nucleotides not matched to a gene: 6. The CDR3 sequence is 15 residues long. The V gene's germline CDR1 is LGHNT and CDR2 FRNRAP.

The CDR3 coding sequence is TGTGCCTGGACCGCAGGCAGGGCCACCGGGGAGCTGTTTTTT. Translating gives CAWTAGRATGELFF. This chain uses TRBV30 with TRBJ2-2; weak D call: TRBD1 (5 bases). This CDR3 has 14 amino acids. Trimming stripped 4 bases from V and 4 bases from J, with 13 bases between. Germline assignment: CDR1 GTSNPN and CDR2 SVGIG (reference sequence).

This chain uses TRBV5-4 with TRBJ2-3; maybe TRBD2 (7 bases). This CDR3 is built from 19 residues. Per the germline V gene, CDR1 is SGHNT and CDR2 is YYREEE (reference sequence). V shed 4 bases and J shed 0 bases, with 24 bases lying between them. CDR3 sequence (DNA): TGTGCCAGCAGCGGGGGGGCGGGACTAATACCTGATAGCACAGATACGCAGTATTTT. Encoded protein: CASSGGAGLIPDSTDTQYF.

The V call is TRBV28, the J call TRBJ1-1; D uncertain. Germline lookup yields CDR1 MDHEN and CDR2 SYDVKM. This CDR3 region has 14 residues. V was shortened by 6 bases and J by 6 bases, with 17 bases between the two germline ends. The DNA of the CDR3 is TGTGCCAGCAGGAACCCCTCAGGATACTCTGAAGCTTTCTTT. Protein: CASRNPSGYSEAFF.

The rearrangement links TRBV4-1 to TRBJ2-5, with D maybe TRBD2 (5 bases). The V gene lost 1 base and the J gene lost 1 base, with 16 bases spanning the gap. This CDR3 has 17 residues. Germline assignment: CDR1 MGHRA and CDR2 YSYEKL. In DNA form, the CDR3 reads TGCGCCAGCAGCCAAGGACTAAACCTAGACCCCCAAGAGACCCAGTACTTC. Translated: CASSQGLNLDPQETQYF.

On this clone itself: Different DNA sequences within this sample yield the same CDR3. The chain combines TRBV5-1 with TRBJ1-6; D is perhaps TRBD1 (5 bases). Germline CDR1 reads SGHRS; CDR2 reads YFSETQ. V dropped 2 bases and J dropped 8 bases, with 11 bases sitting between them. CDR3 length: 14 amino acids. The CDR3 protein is CASSLVGGDSPLHF. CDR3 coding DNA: TGCGCCAGCAGCTTAGTTGGGGGGGATTCACCCCTCCACTTT.